A selection of T cell receptor beta chains follows, all from one sample in a study of Ad26.COV2.S vaccination and SARS-CoV-2 variants. Generated by immunoSEQ multiplex PCR, the TCRdb table keeps only in-frame clones and is missing some. This sample has about 350,000 clones, with 88% found just once. The specimen was peripheral blood, collected in a trial of Ad26.COV2.S vaccine versus placebo. The source is a person aged 18-65 years who received the Ad26.COV2.S COVID-19 vaccine or a placebo. CDR3s include the opening cysteine and the closing phenylalanine or tryptophan. The D gene is left open where the match is weak. Only part of the rows carry a size: once, few, many, or a class if the clone is expanded.

d_call j_call v_call clone_size cdr3_aa cdr3_nt
TRBD1 TRBJ2-7 TRBV4-3 NA CASSRGTATSYEQYF TGCGCCAGCAGCCGAGGGACAGCAACCTCCTACGAGCAGTACTTC
NA TRBJ1-3 TRBV11-2 NA CASSLLSRGTYSGNTIYF TGTGCCAGCAGCTTACTTTCTCGGGGGACTTACTCTGGAAACACCATATATTTT
NA TRBJ1-5 TRBV2 NA CASSEADSNQPQHF TGTGCCAGCAGTGAGGCAGATAGCAATCAGCCCCAGCATTTT
NA TRBJ1-1 TRBV18 NA CASSEKGRNTEAFF TGTGCCAGCTCTGAAAAGGGGAGAAACACTGAAGCTTTCTTT
TRBD2 TRBJ2-7 TRBV30 NA CAGIKTGLTYEQYF TGTGCCGGGATTAAGACGGGACTAACCTACGAGCAGTACTTC
NA TRBJ2-7 TRBV6-2/TRBV6-3 NA CASSYSVGTYEQYF TGTGCCAGCAGTTACTCGGTCGGGACGTACGAGCAGTACTTC
NA TRBJ1-2 TRBV5-4 NA CASSFEDRQSFYGYTF TGTGCCAGCAGCTTCGAAGATCGACAGTCTTTCTATGGCTACACCTTC
NA TRBJ1-4 TRBV2 NA CASGWGSATNEKLFF TGTGCCAGCGGATGGGGGAGTGCAACTAATGAAAAACTGTTTTTT
NA TRBJ2-1 TRBV6-5 few CATRGPSSYNEQFF TGTGCCACCCGAGGGCCCAGCTCCTACAATGAGCAGTTCTTC
NA TRBJ2-5 TRBV5-1 few CASSLGAAETQYF TGCGCCAGCAGCTTGGGGGCGGCGGAGACCCAGTACTTC
TRBD2 TRBJ2-5 TRBV5-1 once CASSPGGSTETQYF TGCGCCAGCAGTCCGGGGGGTTCAACAGAGACCCAGTACTTC
NA TRBJ2-1 TRBV7-8 once CASIEGFSSYNEQFF TGTGCCAGCATCGAGGGGTTTAGCTCCTACAATGAGCAGTTCTTC
NA TRBJ2-1 TRBV7-9 NA CASSLASSYNEQFF TGTGCCAGCAGCTTAGCATCTTCCTACAATGAGCAGTTCTTC
NA TRBJ2-5 TRBV30 once CAWSGGIQETQYF TGTGCCTGGAGTGGGGGTATACAAGAGACCCAGTACTTC
NA TRBJ1-1 TRBV6-5 NA CASSYSSQVTEAFF TGTGCCAGCAGTTACTCGAGTCAGGTCACTGAAGCTTTCTTT
NA TRBJ2-5 TRBV30 NA CAWRATTGYQETQYF TGTGCCTGGAGGGCAACTACAGGGTACCAAGAGACCCAGTACTTC
NA TRBJ2-1 TRBV5-1 NA CASSLGSASTYNEQFF TGCGCCAGCAGCTTGGGGAGTGCTTCGACCTACAATGAGCAGTTCTTC
NA TRBJ1-6 TRBV27 NA CASRQVGSSYNSPLHF TGTGCCAGCCGACAGGTAGGATCCTCCTATAATTCACCCCTCCACTTT